These T cell receptor beta chains were read from a single sample in a study of shared clonotypes between healthy human individuals. The table came from immunoSEQ multiplex PCR; TCRdb's copy has only in-frame clones and leaves some out. The sample contains about 480,000 clones, roughly 85% of which appear only once. Source material: PBMCs. The source of these receptors is a woman in her thirties or forties in good health. Some clones in this sample may be carry-over from other donors' samples. Both conserved end residues are part of each CDR3. D genes are given only for firm matches. Clone sizes are given selectively: once, few, many, or a class where the clone is expanded.

>-|TRBV6-1|-|TRBJ2-7
TGTGCCAGCACCGGACGGGATGTGGGGGAGCAGTACTTC
CASTGRDVGEQYF
>-|TRBV21-1|-|TRBJ2-7
TGTGCCAGCAGACCTTCTACGGGAGGGCGTTGGTACGAGCAGTACTTC
CASRPSTGGRWYEQYF
>few|TRBV18|-|TRBJ2-1
TGTGCCAGCTCACCAACCAGGGGCGAAGGCAATGAGCAGTTCTTC
CASSPTRGEGNEQFF
>-|TRBV4-3|TRBD2|TRBJ2-7
TGCGCCAGCAGCCAAGGACTAGCGGAGGCCTACGAGCAGTACTTC
CASSQGLAEAYEQYF
>-|TRBV2|TRBD1|TRBJ2-3
TGTGCCAGCAGTAGGGACCAGGGGGGCACAGATACGCAGTATTTT
CASSRDQGGTDTQYF
>-|TRBV2|-|TRBJ2-1
TGTGCCAGCAAACGAAAGGGAGAGGTCTCCTACAATGAGCAGTTCTTC
CASKRKGEVSYNEQFF
>few|TRBV2|-|TRBJ2-7
TGTGCCACCCACGGGGGCCGAGCGGTAAGGGTCCACGAGCAGTACTTC
CATHGGRAVRVHEQYF
>-|TRBV14|TRBD1|TRBJ1-4
TGTGCCAGCAGCCGACGACAGGGAACTAATGAAAAACTGTTTTTT
CASSRRQGTNEKLFF
>once|TRBV6-4|-|TRBJ2-1
TGTGCCAGCAGTGACGGGGGAGATGAGCAGTTCTTC
CASSDGGDEQFF
>-|TRBV11-3|-|TRBJ2-3
TGTGCCAGCAGCTTAGGCCCTACAACTAGCACAGATACGCAGTATTTT
CASSLGPTTSTDTQYF
>-|TRBV28|TRBD1|TRBJ2-5
TGTGCCAGCATGACAGGGGGCGAGGTGGAGACCCAGTACTTC
CASMTGGEVETQYF
>few|TRBV28|TRBD1|TRBJ1-3
TGTGCCAGCAGTAGCATAGGACAGGGTTTATTTGGAAACACCATATATTTT
CASSSIGQGLFGNTIYF
>-|TRBV4-1|-|TRBJ2-1
TGCGCCAGCAGCCAAACCGGGAATGAGCAGTTCTTC
CASSQTGNEQFF
>-|TRBV5-4|TRBD2|TRBJ2-5
TGTGCCAGCACTCCGGGACTAGACTACGAGACCCAGTACTTC
CASTPGLDYETQYF
>-|TRBV5-4|-|TRBJ2-1
TGTGCCAGCAGCTTGGCGGGACCCTCCTACAATGAGCAGTTCTTC
CASSLAGPSYNEQFF
>-|TRBV11-2|-|TRBJ2-5
TGTGCCAGCAGCTTTGCGGGACGGAAAAAAGAGACCCAGTACTTC
CASSFAGRKKETQYF
>many|TRBV29-1|TRBD1|TRBJ1-2
TGCAGCGCCGGGACAGATTTTAACTATGGCTACACCTTC
CSAGTDFNYGYTF
>few|TRBV6-5|-|TRBJ2-1
TGTGCCAGCAGTCGGGACCGAGACAATGAGCAGTTCTTC
CASSRDRDNEQFF
>-|TRBV7-9|-|TRBJ2-7
TGTGCCAGCAGCTTAGCGGGTTTGACGTCCGAGCAGTACTTC
CASSLAGLTSEQYF
>-|TRBV5-1|TRBD1|TRBJ2-2
TGCGCCAGCAGCTTCGGACAGGGGGTCACCGGGGAGCTGTTTTTT
CASSFGQGVTGELFF
>-|TRBV7-6|TRBD1|TRBJ1-4
TGTGCCAGCAGTCTAAGGGGGCATGCTAATGAAAAACTGTTTTTT
CASSLRGHANEKLFF
>-|TRBV7-7|-|TRBJ2-1
TGTGCTAGCAGCTTGGAACAGGTTTCAGGCGAGCAGTTCTTC
CASSLEQVSGEQFF
>-|TRBV6-1|TRBD2|TRBJ2-3
TGTGCCAGCAGTGAGGGGCGGGAGTTAGATACGCAGTATTTT
CASSEGRELDTQYF